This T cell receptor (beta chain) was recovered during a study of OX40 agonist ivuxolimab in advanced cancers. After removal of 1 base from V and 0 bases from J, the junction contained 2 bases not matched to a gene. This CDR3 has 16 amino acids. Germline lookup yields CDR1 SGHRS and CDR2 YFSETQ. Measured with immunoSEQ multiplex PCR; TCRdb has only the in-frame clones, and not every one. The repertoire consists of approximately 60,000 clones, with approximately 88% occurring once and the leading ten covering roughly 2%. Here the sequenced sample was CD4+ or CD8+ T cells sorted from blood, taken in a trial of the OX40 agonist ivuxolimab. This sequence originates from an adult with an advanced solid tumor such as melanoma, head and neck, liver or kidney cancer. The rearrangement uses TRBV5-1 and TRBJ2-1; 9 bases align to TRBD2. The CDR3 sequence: CASSLSSGSSYNEQFF. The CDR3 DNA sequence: TGCGCCAGCAGCTTGAGTAGCGGGAGCTCCTACAATGAGCAGTTCTTC.